This T cell receptor (beta chain) originates from a study of response to subunit inactivated influenza vaccine. Findings and caveats of the study: Each seasonal influenza vaccination, the authors suggested, recruits few new T cells.

As concerns this clonotype: Its antigen is not identified.

Germline lookup yields CDR1 MNHNS and CDR2 SASEGT. The CDR3 spans 14 residues. V lost 4 bases and J lost 8; bases outside the gene matches: 8. In TCRdb, the RT-PCR reads were re-called with MiXCR into one record per CDR3 protein. The sample lists about half a million distinct CDR3 sequences; approximately 10% were seen once. This sequence joins TRBV6-1 and TRBJ2-1; 7 positions agree with TRBD2. The receptor comes from a man over 45 who received an inactivated influenza vaccine. This material consisted of PBMCs from blood, taken roughly 45 days after vaccination. The DNA of the CDR3 is TGTGCCAGCAGTGGACTAGCCCGATGGCATGAGCAGTTCTTC. Residues: CASSGLARWHEQFF.